The 9 T cell receptor beta chains below come from one sample, sequenced in a study of long-term antiretroviral therapy in people with HIV. The assay used was immunoSEQ (version v3.0), run at survey level. Using immunoSEQ multiplex PCR, the repertoire was profiled, and TCRdb retains in-frame clones only, with some absent. The repertoire consists of about 19,000 clones, with around 74% occurring once and the leading ten covering roughly 6.5%. The sample here was unsorted PBMCs, taken at the start of antiretroviral therapy, before treatment. The receptors come from a young man with HIV.

V gene TRBV5-6 combines with J gene TRBJ2-5, with 9 bases that match TRBD2. The V gene end was trimmed by 2 bases and the J gene end by 4 bases; junction bases not matched to a gene: 9. Germline lookup yields CDR1 SGHDT and CDR2 YYEEEE. This CDR3 is built from 16 residues. The CDR3 is CASSFPGGRARETQYF. Written as DNA, the CDR3 is TGTGCCAGCAGCTTTCCAGGCGGGAGGGCCAGAGAGACCCAGTACTTC.

J is TRBJ2-7 and V is TRBV27; tentatively, D is TRBD2 (5 bases). V lost 4 bases to trimming and J lost 2 bases, with 9 bases between them. The CDR3 is made up of 13 amino acids. Germline assignment: CDR1 MNHEY and CDR2 SMNVEV (reference sequence). The chain's CDR3 is CASSSSPTYEQYF. The CDR3 nucleotides read TGTGCCAGCAGTTCTAGCCCAACCTACGAGCAGTACTTC.

The chain carries TRBV5-4 and TRBJ2-5, with a tentative D call TRBD1 (7 bases). Per the germline V gene, CDR1 is SGHNT and CDR2 is YYREEE (reference sequence). CDR3 length: 15 residues. Trimming left V 4 bases short and J 5 bases short, with 18 bases between. The CDR3 sequence is CASSVGQGGLETQYF. CDR3 DNA: TGTGCCAGCAGCGTGGGCCAGGGGGGATTGGAGACCCAGTACTTC.

The V gene is TRBV7-9, the J gene TRBJ1-2, with D possibly TRBD1 on 5 matching bases. V was cut by 5 bases and J by 1 base, with 17 bases left in between. The CDR3 extends over 16 amino acids. Germline assignment: CDR1 SEHNR and CDR2 FQNEAQ (reference sequence). Written as DNA, the CDR3 is TGTGCCAGCAGCCAATCCCTCGACAGTCTTAACTATGGCTACACCTTC. Residues: CASSQSLDSLNYGYTF.

The chain combines TRBV6-1 with TRBJ2-7; a weak D match, TRBD1 (5 bases). CDR3 size: 16 residues. V dropped 1 base and J dropped 2 bases, with 15 bases sitting between them. Germline V lookup: CDR1 MNHNS, CDR2 SASEGT. The CDR3 loop is CASSEEFPRRAYEQYF. The CDR3 nucleotides are TGTGCCAGCAGTGAAGAATTTCCGCGCAGGGCCTACGAGCAGTACTTC.

The CDR3 sequence is CASSLVGTSRNEQFF. The CDR3 region has the DNA TGTGCCAGCAGCTTAGTGGGGACTAGCAGGAATGAGCAGTTCTTC. The chain has TRBV7-9 and TRBJ2-1; 9 bases align to TRBD2. Trimming at V came to 1 base and at J to 7 bases, leaving 5 bases not matched to a gene. The CDR3 contains 15 residues. Germline V lookup: CDR1 SEHNR, CDR2 FQNEAQ (reference sequence).

The V gene is TRBV28, the J gene TRBJ2-7, with 8 bases fitting TRBD2. Germline assignment: CDR1 MDHEN and CDR2 SYDVKM. With 1 base clipped from V and 4 bases from J, the junction kept 9 bases outside the gene matches. This CDR3 contains 16 residues. The CDR3 loop reads CASSLYGSGGRYEQYF. CDR3 DNA sequence: TGTGCCAGCAGTTTATATGGTTCGGGGGGGAGATACGAGCAGTACTTC.

The chain joins TRBV7-2 to TRBJ1-1, with 9 bases lining up with TRBD1. There are 16 residues in the CDR3. V lost 0 bases, J lost 5 bases, and 7 bases stayed unmatched. Germline-derived CDR1 and CDR2 are SGHTA and FQGNSA. The CDR3 region has the DNA TGTGCCAGCAGCTTAGCGCTTAACAGGGGGCTGACTGAAGCTTTCTTT. Its protein is CASSLALNRGLTEAFF.

CDR3 coding DNA: TGTGCCAGCAGCGCCCGACAGGGGAGGGGTGAAAAACTGTTTTTT. This sequence encodes CASSARQGRGEKLFF. The chain joins TRBV7-9 to TRBJ1-4, with 8 bases matching TRBD1. J was trimmed by 7 bases and V by 5 bases; bases with no gene match: 9. CDR1 and CDR2 from the germline V gene are SEHNR and FQNEAQ (reference sequence). There are 15 residues in the CDR3.